The entry below describes one T cell receptor beta chain. This specimen comes from a study of blood T cell repertoires in COVID-19. As for the study in general: The United States, Italy and Spain provided the acute and convalescent COVID-19 samples. The cDNA or gDNA used as material had been derived from T cells, B-cell-depleted T cells, or PBMCs.

With 5 bases clipped from V and 0 bases from J, the junction kept 10 bases outside the gene matches. The germline V gene encodes CDR1 PRHDT and CDR2 FYEKMQ (reference sequence). The CDR3 consists of 17 residues. The table came from immunoSEQ multiplex PCR; TCRdb's copy has only in-frame clones and leaves some out. The table lists 120,000 or so clones, 87% of them singletons. The chain carries TRBV13 and TRBJ2-1; 7 nucleotides line up with TRBD2. Specimen: peripheral blood. This receptor was identified in a human donor in a cohort sampled during active COVID-19. CDR3 DNA sequence: TGTGCCAGCAGCCCACCCCGCGGCGGGGGCTCCTACAATGAGCAGTTCTTC. This gives the protein CASSPPRGGGSYNEQFF. The full variable domain, its missing parts supplied by reference TRBV13 and TRBJ2-1, is AAGVIQSPRHLIKEKRETATLKCYPIPRHDTVYWYQQGPGQDPQFLISFYEKMQSDKGSIPDRFSAQQFSDYHSELNMSSLELGDSALYFCASSPPRGGGSYNEQFFGPGTRLTVL.